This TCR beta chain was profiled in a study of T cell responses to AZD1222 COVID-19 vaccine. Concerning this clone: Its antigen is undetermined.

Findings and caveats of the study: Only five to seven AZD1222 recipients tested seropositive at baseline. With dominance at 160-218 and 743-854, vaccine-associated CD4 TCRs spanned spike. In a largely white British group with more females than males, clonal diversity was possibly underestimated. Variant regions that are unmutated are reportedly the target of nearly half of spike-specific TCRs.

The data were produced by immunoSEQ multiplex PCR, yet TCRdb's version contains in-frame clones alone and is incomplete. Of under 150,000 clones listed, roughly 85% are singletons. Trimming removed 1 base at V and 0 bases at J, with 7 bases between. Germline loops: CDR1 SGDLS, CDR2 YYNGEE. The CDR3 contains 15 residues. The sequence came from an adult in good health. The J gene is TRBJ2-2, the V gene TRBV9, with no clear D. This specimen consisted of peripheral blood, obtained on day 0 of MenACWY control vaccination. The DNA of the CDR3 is TGTGCCAGCAGCGTAATGGGGTCGAACACCGGGGAGCTGTTTTTT. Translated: CASSVMGSNTGELFF.